Presented here are 28 T cell receptor beta chains from one specimen sequenced in a study of blood T cell repertoires in COVID-19 (dated by TCRdb to about 2020). The library was produced with the immunoSEQ multiplex PCR assay. Drawn from immuneACCESS, this table holds only the in-frame rearrangements with V and J called that TCRdb kept. Clones are partly lost; checked studies trace under half to an unresolved V gene and leave the rest unexplained. The sample records 190,000 or so clones, approximately 90% of which are singletons. The ten largest clones capture 2% to 2.5% of the sample. Sequenced: PBMCs or T cells enriched from blood (not recorded which). The receptors derive from a woman between 25 and 40 years old who had recovered from COVID-19.

This clone has a single count. The genes are TRBV7-9 and TRBJ2-1; TRBD1 matches 9 bases. With 4 bases clipped from V and 0 bases from J, the junction kept 4 bases outside the gene matches. Germline V gene sequence: CDR1 SEHNR, CDR2 FQNEAQ (reference sequence). The CDR3 contains 16 residues. The CDR3 DNA reads TGTGCCAGCAGCTCAGGACAGGGGAGCTCCTACAATGAGCAGTTCTTC. This translates into CASSSGQGSSYNEQFF.

The rearrangement uses TRBV27 and TRBJ1-2, with TRBD1 matching 8 bases. V was pared by 5 bases and J by 14 bases, with 4 bases of the junction left unmatched. The germline CDR1 and CDR2 sequences are MNHEY and SMNVEV (reference sequence). The CDR3 has 10 amino acids. As DNA, the CDR3 is TGTGCCAGCAGTACGACAGGGGAAACCTTC. Amino acids: CASSTTGETF.

This chain joins TRBV18 and TRBJ1-1; D unresolved. V lost 8 bases to trimming and J lost 0 bases, with 16 bases between them. Looked up from germline, CDR1 is KGHSH and CDR2 is LQKENI. This CDR3 is built from 15 residues. As DNA, the CDR3 is TGTGCCAGCCCCCGTTGGGAGGGCGTGAACACTGAAGCTTTCTTT. It codes for CASPRWEGVNTEAFF.

Worth noting for this clone: Other DNA sequences from this sample encode an identical CDR3 as well. V usage is TRBV5-5 and J usage is TRBJ1-5; no clear D gene. This CDR3 comprises 15 residues. Trimming took off 0 bases at V and 0 bases at J, with 7 bases between the two ends. CDR1 and CDR2 (germline): SGHKS, YYEKEE (reference sequence). The CDR3 bases are TGTGCCAGCAGCTTGGACAGTTTTAGCAATCAGCCCCAGCATTTT. Its protein product is CASSLDSFSNQPQHF.

This rearrangement joins TRBV12-3 or TRBV12-4 to TRBJ2-7; D may be TRBD1 (6 bases). Trimming shortened V by 7 bases and J by 6 bases, and 10 bases separated the two germline ends. The CDR3 consists of 11 residues. The CDR3 sequence: CASTLGGEQYF. CDR3 coding DNA: TGTGCCAGCACCTTAGGGGGCGAGCAGTACTTC.

The rearrangement links TRBV12-5 to TRBJ1-1, with a weak D call TRBD1 (5 bases). Germline loops: CDR1 LGHNT, CDR2 FRNRAP. This CDR3 region has 14 residues. V was cut by 5 bases and J by 0 bases, with 10 bases left in between. The CDR3 reads CASGSREVNTEAFF. In DNA form, the CDR3 reads TGTGCTAGTGGTAGCAGGGAGGTGAACACTGAAGCTTTCTTT. The whole variable domain, filled in from reference TRBV12-5 and TRBJ1-1, reads DARVTQTPRHKVTEMGQEVTMRCQPILGHNTVFWYRQTMMQGLELLAYFRNRAPLDDSGMPKDRFSAEMPDATLATLKIQPSEPRDSAVYFCASGSREVNTEAFFGQGTRLTVV.

The V gene is TRBV10-3, the J gene TRBJ2-3; TRBD2 agrees at 7 bases. This CDR3 is 14 amino acids long. Germline V gene sequence: CDR1 ENHRY, CDR2 SYGVKD. V dropped 2 bases and J dropped 3; count of bases not matched to a gene: 2. In DNA form, the CDR3 reads TGTGCCATCAGTGAGGGGACTACGACAGATACGCAGTATTTT. Translated: CAISEGTTTDTQYF.

The chain is built from TRBV24-1 and TRBJ2-3; a possible D gene is TRBD2 (5 bases). The CDR3 is made up of 13 amino acids. CDR1 and CDR2 from the germline V gene are KGHDR and SFDVKD. The V end lost 7 bases, the J end lost 6 bases, and 13 bases lay between the germline ends. CDR3 amino acids: CATSLSAADTQYF. The CDR3 nucleotides read TGTGCCACCAGCCTTAGCGCGGCGGATACGCAGTATTTT.

The J gene is TRBJ1-1, the V gene TRBV19; D gene ambiguous. This CDR3 contains 12 residues. Germline V gene lookup returns CDR1 LNHDA and CDR2 SQIVND (reference sequence). Trimming pared 10 bases from V and 10 bases from J, leaving 19 bases between. Here the CDR3 DNA reads TGTGCCACCATAGAGGCCGGGGTAAGAGCTTTCTTT. Amino acid sequence: CATIEAGVRAFF.

In DNA, the CDR3 is TGCGCCAGCAGCCAAGCCTTAGACTGGGAAAAACTGTTTTTT. As protein: CASSQALDWEKLFF. J is TRBJ1-4 and V is TRBV4-3; D not resolved. V shed 1 base and J shed 8 bases, with 11 bases lying between them. From germline, CDR1 is LGHNA and CDR2 YSLEER. CDR3 length: 14 amino acids.

Turning to this clone: Other DNA sequences in the sample encode the same CDR3. The chain has TRBV2 and TRBJ1-1; D uncertain. There are 13 residues in the CDR3. Trimming stripped 3 bases from V and 0 bases from J, with 5 bases between. CDR1 is SNHLY and CDR2 is FYNNEI in the germline V gene. The CDR3 region is CASSERVNTEAFF. In nucleotides, the CDR3 is TGTGCCAGCAGTGAGAGGGTGAACACTGAAGCTTTCTTT.

J is TRBJ1-3 and V is TRBV2, with no clear D. V lost 6 bases and J lost 2, with 14 bases in between. Germline lookup yields CDR1 SNHLY and CDR2 FYNNEI. CDR3 length equals 15 residues. The CDR3 DNA is TGTGCCAGCAGGAGCGAGGTGGCGGCTGGAAACACCATATATTTT. Translated, it gives CASRSEVAAGNTIYF.

This rearrangement joins TRBV6-4 to TRBJ1-2; 7 nucleotides agree with TRBD1. This CDR3 has 15 amino acids. J gave up 4 bases and V 4 bases, and 9 bases lay outside the gene matches. Per the germline V gene, CDR1 is MRHNA and CDR2 is SNTAGT. The CDR3 nucleotides read TGTGCCAGCAGTGCGGACTCAGGGGGTGGCTATGGCTACACCTTC. Residues: CASSADSGGGYGYTF.

Worth noting for this clone: This may come from a read error, since a much larger clone is one base off. Different DNA sequences within this sample yield the same CDR3. The CDR3 loop is CASRSRIYNEQFF. DNA of the CDR3: TGTGCCAGCAGGTCTAGAATCTACAATGAGCAGTTCTTC. The chain has TRBV2 and TRBJ2-1; no clear D gene. V lost 6 bases to trimming and J lost 3 bases, with 9 bases between them. CDR3 length: 13 amino acids. Per germline, CDR1 SNHLY and CDR2 FYNNEI.

This chain uses TRBV5-1 with TRBJ1-6; D perhaps matches TRBD1 (5 bases). Germline V CDR1 and CDR2: SGHRS, YFSETQ. The CDR3 totals 12 residues. The V and J ends lost 7 bases and 15 bases respectively, with 17 bases between them. The CDR3 DNA reads as TGCGCCAGCGCGTCACAGGAAGGGCGCCTCCACTTT. This sequence encodes CASASQEGRLHF.

The V and J genes are TRBV13 and TRBJ2-1; D is perhaps TRBD1 (6 bases). V dropped 4 bases and J dropped 1 base, with 20 bases sitting between them. The CDR3 totals 18 residues. Germline V gene sequence: CDR1 PRHDT, CDR2 FYEKMQ (reference sequence). CDR3 bases: TGTGCCAGCAGCTCCCCCTTAGGGGGTGGGAATTCCTACAATGAGCAGTTCTTC. Translated, it gives CASSSPLGGGNSYNEQFF.

The rearrangement joins TRBV2 to TRBJ1-1; 10 bases match TRBD1. The V gene's germline CDR1 is SNHLY and CDR2 FYNNEI. J was trimmed by 3 bases and V by 7 bases; bases with no gene match: 5. The CDR3 runs to 14 residues. CDR3 protein: CASKRDRGYTEAFF. In DNA, the CDR3 is TGTGCCAGCAAGAGGGACAGGGGTTACACTGAAGCTTTCTTT.

The chain carries TRBV5-1 and TRBJ1-6; D gene ambiguous. The CDR3 extends over 14 amino acids. Germline V gene sequence: CDR1 SGHRS, CDR2 YFSETQ. V shed 2 bases and J shed 10 bases, with 13 bases lying between them. The DNA of the CDR3 is TGCGCCAGCAGCTTCATCGTGGAGGGATCACCCCTCCACTTT. It codes for CASSFIVEGSPLHF.

The chain employs TRBV4-1 and TRBJ1-4, with 9 bases that match TRBD1. Per germline, CDR1 MGHRA and CDR2 YSYEKL. J was trimmed by 6 bases and V by 7 bases; bases with no gene match: 9. This CDR3 spans 15 amino acids. The CDR3 region has the DNA TGCGCCAGCACACCTGATGGACAGGGGTATGAAAAACTGTTTTTT. This translates into CASTPDGQGYEKLFF.

The V and J genes are TRBV25-1 and TRBJ2-5; D is possibly TRBD2 (6 bases). The CDR3 consists of 14 residues. Germline values: CDR1 MGHDK, CDR2 SYGVNS. V was trimmed by 4 bases and J by 1 base, leaving 10 bases between them. DNA of the CDR3: TGTGCCAGCAGTGGGAGGACTATCCAAGAGACCCAGTACTTC. Amino acids: CASSGRTIQETQYF.

The rearrangement uses TRBV4-3 and TRBJ2-5, with 7 bases matching TRBD2. This CDR3 has 14 residues. V lost 1 base and J lost 2; bases outside the gene matches: 1. Germline CDR1 LGHNA, CDR2 YSLEER. In DNA, the CDR3 is TGCGCCAGCAGCCAAGGGGGACTACAAGAGACCCAGTACTTC. Its translation is CASSQGGLQETQYF.

This chain joins TRBV7-3 and TRBJ1-5; tentatively, D is TRBD1 (5 bases). The CDR3 consists of 11 residues. The germline V gene encodes CDR1 SGHTA and CDR2 FQGTGA. With 8 bases removed from V and 4 bases from J, the gap between germline ends came to 6 bases. In DNA, the CDR3 is TGTGCCAGCGGGGGGAATCAGCCCCAGCATTTT. It translates to CASGGNQPQHF.

The chain employs TRBV30 and TRBJ2-2; no reliable D call. CDR3 size: 13 residues. The ends were cut back, 1 base at V and 1 base at J, with 4 bases in the middle. Germline V gene data show CDR1 as GTSNPN and CDR2 as SVGIG (reference sequence). In DNA form, the CDR3 reads TGTGCCTGGAGTGGGAGGAACACCGGGGAGCTGTTTTTT. It specifies CAWSGRNTGELFF.

This chain uses TRBV11-3 with TRBJ1-4; D unresolved. V lost 3 bases, J lost 0 bases, and 8 bases lay in between. Germline V CDR1 and CDR2: SGHNT, YENEEA. The CDR3 has 15 residues. The CDR3, as DNA: TGTGCCAGCAGCTTCTCCCTTGCAACTAATGAAAAACTGTTTTTT. It is translated as CASSFSLATNEKLFF.

This chain uses TRBV19 with TRBJ2-2, with 8 bases aligning to TRBD1. V lost 5 bases to trimming and J lost 4 bases; unmatched junction nucleotides: 6. Looked up from germline, CDR1 is LNHDA and CDR2 is SQIVND (reference sequence). The CDR3 totals 15 residues. Here the CDR3 DNA reads TGTGCCAGTAGTTTACAGGGGGTGTCCACCGGGGAGCTGTTTTTT. It specifies CASSLQGVSTGELFF.

The chain links TRBV10-3 to TRBJ1-2; the D gene is possibly TRBD1 (6 bases). CDR1 ENHRY and CDR2 SYGVKD come from the germline V gene. Trimming left V 2 bases short and J 2 bases short, with 6 bases between. The CDR3 sequence is 13 residues long. The CDR3 coding sequence is TGTGCCATCAGTGAGACAGGGAACTATGGCTACACCTTC. Translation gives CAISETGNYGYTF.

The rearrangement links TRBV2 to TRBJ2-5, with TRBD2 identical over 7 bases. The length of the CDR3 is 16 residues. Germline CDR1 SNHLY, CDR2 FYNNEI. J lost 3 bases, V lost 6 bases, and 13 bases had no gene match. The CDR3 region has the DNA TGTGCCAGCAGGGCACTAGCGCCAGAGGGGAAAGAGACCCAGTACTTC. Its translation is CASRALAPEGKETQYF. Combining the CDR3 with reference TRBV2 and TRBJ2-5 gives the whole variable domain EPEVTQTPSHQVTQMGQEVILRCVPISNHLYFYWYRQILGQKVEFLVSFYNNEISEKSEIFDDQFSVERPDGSNFTLKIRSTKLEDSAMYFCASRALAPEGKETQYFGPGTRLLVL.

The chain uses TRBV6-1 and TRBJ1-1; D ambiguous. The CDR3 has 13 residues. V gave up 2 bases and J gave up 3 bases, with 7 bases separating them. Germline CDR1 and CDR2: MNHNS and SASEGT. The CDR3 protein is CASSEFTYTEAFF. The DNA of the CDR3 is TGTGCCAGCAGTGAATTTACTTACACTGAAGCTTTCTTT.